The 26 T cell receptor beta chains below come from one sample, sequenced in a study of Ad26.COV2.S vaccination and SARS-CoV-2 variants. The treatment here: around 19 received Ad26.COV2.S at low or high dose, single or two shots; roughly 5 received placebo; per-sample allocation not given. At day 63 after the first vaccine or placebo injection, samples were drawn. Produced via immunoSEQ multiplex PCR; TCRdb's table is partial and in-frame only. Of 500,000 or so clones in the sample, approximately 90% were seen once. The starting material was peripheral blood, obtained in a trial of Ad26.COV2.S vaccine versus placebo. The receptors stem from a person between 18 and 65 years old who received the Ad26.COV2.S COVID-19 vaccine or a placebo.

This clone was picked up a small number of times. CDR3 amino acids: CASSPAGTSYNEQFF. CDR3 DNA sequence: TGTGCCAGCAGTCCAGCAGGGACGTCCTACAATGAGCAGTTCTTC. The V gene is TRBV6-2 or TRBV6-3, the J gene TRBJ2-1; D might be TRBD1 or TRBD2, each matching 5 bases. Germline loops: CDR1 MNHEY, CDR2 SVGEGT. Trimming pared 5 bases from V and 1 base from J, leaving 12 bases between. This CDR3 spans 15 amino acids.

CDR3 coding DNA: TGTGCCAGCAGCGAAACAGGGGCCGATAATGAAAAACTGTTTTTT. Its protein is CASSETGADNEKLFF. The genes are TRBV2 and TRBJ1-4; 7 bases line up with TRBD1. V shed 6 bases and J 4 bases; nucleotides not matched to a gene: 8. This CDR3 comprises 15 residues. Germline V gene data show CDR1 as SNHLY and CDR2 as FYNNEI.

The rearrangement links TRBV6-6 to TRBJ1-3; no definite D call. The CDR3 runs 15 residues. The germline V and J ends were trimmed by 2 bases and 4 bases, with 12 bases remaining between them. CDR1 is MNHNY and CDR2 is SVGAGI in the germline V gene (reference sequence). DNA for the CDR3: TGTGCCAGCAGTTACGCAGCCGGGGTCGGAAACACCATATATTTT. Protein sequence: CASSYAAGVGNTIYF.

The chain combines TRBV5-1 with TRBJ1-2; 10 nucleotides line up with TRBD1. From germline, CDR1 is SGHRS and CDR2 YFSETQ. The ends lost 4 bases at V and 9 bases at J; junction bases unmatched: 9. The CDR3 totals 14 residues. The CDR3 sequence is CASSHDRGLKSYTF. As DNA, the CDR3 is TGCGCCAGCAGCCATGACAGGGGGCTAAAAAGCTACACCTTC.

The rearrangement joins TRBV20-1 to TRBJ2-5; D unresolved. V gave up 3 bases and J gave up 4 bases, with 12 bases separating them. CDR1 DFQATT and CDR2 SNEGSKA come from the germline V gene (reference sequence). This CDR3 is built from 13 residues. The CDR3 region has the DNA TGCAGTGCTAGTCCAGCGTTTGGAGAGACCCAGTACTTC. Translation gives CSASPAFGETQYF.

The genes are TRBV28 and TRBJ1-5; 7 bases agree with TRBD1. V shed 4 bases and J 4 bases; nucleotides not matched to a gene: 4. From germline, CDR1 is MDHEN and CDR2 SYDVKM. This CDR3 is 14 amino acids long. The CDR3 nucleotides read TGTGCCAGCAGTTCCCCGGGACAGAATCAGCCCCAGCATTTT. Translated, it gives CASSSPGQNQPQHF.

This chain joins TRBV30 and TRBJ2-7; TRBD1 aligns across 7 bases. Trimming removed 0 bases from V and 2 bases from J; junction bases left unmatched: 7. The CDR3 has 15 amino acids. Germline loops: CDR1 GTSNPN, CDR2 SVGIG (reference sequence). The CDR3 spells CAWSVPGQRAYEQYF. The CDR3 nucleotides read TGTGCCTGGAGTGTGCCGGGACAGAGAGCCTACGAGCAGTACTTC.

This clone was seen just once. The V and J genes are TRBV7-9 and TRBJ2-5; D remains ambiguous. Looked up from germline, CDR1 is SEHNR and CDR2 is FQNEAQ (reference sequence). V lost 5 bases to trimming and J lost 3 bases, with 13 bases between them. The CDR3 spans 14 residues. The CDR3, as DNA: TGTGCCAGCAGCGCCCGACAACGAAAAGAGACCCAGTACTTC. Residues: CASSARQRKETQYF.

This clone was recorded only once. The CDR3 sequence is CASSVSGGAGEQFF. The CDR3 DNA sequence: TGTGCCAGCAGCGTGTCCGGCGGGGCCGGTGAGCAGTTCTTC. The gene calls are TRBV7-3 and TRBJ2-1; D is possibly TRBD2 (6 bases). Germline V lookup: CDR1 SGHTA, CDR2 FQGTGA. Deletions cut 5 bases from V and 9 bases from J, with 17 bases between. CDR3 length equals 14 residues. Looking up the rest from reference TRBV7-3 and TRBJ2-1 gives the full variable domain: GAGVSQTPSNKVTEKGKYVELRCDPISGHTALYWYRQSLGQGPEFLIYFQGTGAADDSGLPNDRFFAVRPEGSVSTLKIQRTERGDSAVYLCASSVSGGAGEQFFGPGTRLTVL.

This rearrangement joins TRBV28 to TRBJ1-2; D may be TRBD1 (5 bases). The V end was cut by 5 bases, the J end by 4 bases, with 17 bases between. Per germline, CDR1 MDHEN and CDR2 SYDVKM. This CDR3 region has 15 residues. The CDR3 DNA reads as TGTGCCAGCAGTCAACCGGCAGGGTCCTTCTATGGCTACACCTTC. This sequence encodes CASSQPAGSFYGYTF.

CDR3 in amino acids: CARSRTGGHTEAFF. In DNA form, the CDR3 reads TGTGCCAGAAGCCGGACGGGGGGCCATACTGAAGCTTTCTTT. The V call is TRBV5-3, the J call TRBJ1-1; D is possibly TRBD1 (6 bases). TRBV5-3 is recorded as an ORF, its role being uncertain. Deletions cut 4 bases from V and 5 bases from J, with 15 bases between. The CDR3 has 14 residues.

The sample holds one count of this clone. This chain joins TRBV5-1 and TRBJ2-2; possibly TRBD1 for D (6 bases). The germline V gene has CDR1 SGHRS and CDR2 YFSETQ. CDR3 length equals 17 residues. V was cut by 1 base and J by 2 bases, with 15 bases left in between. The CDR3 loop is CASSLTPGTINTGELFF. Written as DNA, the CDR3 is TGCGCCAGCAGCTTGACGCCCGGGACAATAAACACCGGGGAGCTGTTTTTT.

V is TRBV27 and J is TRBJ1-1; the D gene is possibly TRBD1 (6 bases). Germline CDR1 reads MNHEY; CDR2 reads SMNVEV (reference sequence). This CDR3 spans 14 amino acids. V was shortened by 4 bases and J by 5 bases, with 14 bases between the two germline ends. CDR3 sequence: CASSSRTVRTEAFF. DNA of the CDR3: TGTGCCAGCAGTTCCCGGACAGTTCGGACTGAAGCTTTCTTT.

This clone was seen only a few times. This rearrangement joins TRBV5-4 to TRBJ2-7, with 10 positions matching TRBD2. CDR1 and CDR2 from the germline V gene are SGHNT and YYREEE (reference sequence). The CDR3 spans 14 residues. The trim removed 4 bases at V and 1 base at J, leaving 2 bases unmatched. CDR3 sequence reads: CASSPLAGSYEQYF. CDR3 nucleotides: TGTGCCAGCAGCCCACTAGCGGGGTCCTACGAGCAGTACTTC.

This chain's CDR3 is CASSPKYQETQYF. The DNA for the CDR3 is TGTGCCAGCTCACCGAAGTACCAAGAGACCCAGTACTTC. This sequence joins TRBV18 and TRBJ2-5, with D unresolved. Germline V gene sequence: CDR1 KGHSH, CDR2 LQKENI. The V gene lost 3 bases and the J gene lost 0 bases, with 5 bases spanning the gap. There are 13 residues in the CDR3.

The chain carries TRBV6-5 and TRBJ1-5; D ambiguous. Germline CDR1 MNHEY, CDR2 SVGAGI. Trimming left V 0 bases short and J 0 bases short, with 6 bases between. The CDR3 has 15 amino acids. CDR3 residues: CASSYSVDSNQPQHF. The CDR3 DNA follows: TGTGCCAGCAGTTACTCTGTGGATAGCAATCAGCCCCAGCATTTT.

The gene calls are TRBV6-6 and TRBJ2-1; a possible D gene is TRBD2 (5 bases). This CDR3 region has 11 residues. V was clipped by 8 bases and J by 8 bases, with 10 bases between them. In germline, CDR1 is MNHNY, CDR2 SVGAGI (reference sequence). This chain's CDR3 is CASGSGYEQFF. The CDR3 region has the DNA TGTGCCAGCGGGAGTGGCTATGAGCAGTTCTTC.

The V and J genes are TRBV28 and TRBJ1-4; D is ambiguous. The V and J ends lost 6 bases and 1 base respectively, with 12 bases between them. Germline V lookup: CDR1 MDHEN, CDR2 SYDVKM. The CDR3 sequence is 15 residues long. The CDR3 nucleotides are TGTGCCAGCAGCCAACCGGGAGGAACTAATGAAAAACTGTTTTTT. Its protein is CASSQPGGTNEKLFF.

The chain joins TRBV18 to TRBJ1-5; no definite D call. V lost 3 bases and J 6 bases, leaving 9 bases between the germline ends. Germline CDR1 and CDR2: KGHSH and LQKENI. This CDR3 is 13 amino acids long. This CDR3 reads CASSPNSGQPQHF. The CDR3 region has the DNA TGTGCCAGCTCACCCAATAGCGGTCAGCCCCAGCATTTT.

CDR3 coding DNA: TGTGCCAGCAGTTCCCCGTTGGAAGTCGGCCAAGAGACCCAGTACTTC. Amino acids: CASSSPLEVGQETQYF. The chain is built from TRBV6-5 and TRBJ2-5; D not certain. CDR1 and CDR2 (germline): MNHEY, SVGAGI. The CDR3 spans 16 residues. Trimming cost V 4 bases and J 1 base, with 16 bases left between them.

This chain connects TRBV7-6 to TRBJ2-1, with 11 bases lining up with TRBD1. V was clipped by 5 bases and J by 8 bases; unmatched bases: 8. The germline V gene has CDR1 SGHVS and CDR2 FNYEAQ. The length of the CDR3 is 15 residues. The CDR3 nucleotides read TGTGCCAGCAGCAACCCGGGACAGGGGGTTGATGAGCAGTTCTTC. Translation: CASSNPGQGVDEQFF. Supplemented by reference TRBV7-6 and TRBJ2-1, the full variable domain reads GAGVSQSPRYKVTKRGQDVALRCDPISGHVSLYWYRQALGQGPEFLTYFNYEAQQDKSGLPNDRFSAERPEGSISTLTIQRTEQRDSAMYRCASSNPGQGVDEQFFGPGTRLTVL.

The V and J genes are TRBV28 and TRBJ1-6; possible D gene TRBD1, 5 bases. Trimming took off 7 bases at V and 0 bases at J, with 13 bases between the two ends. Germline values: CDR1 MDHEN, CDR2 SYDVKM. There are 16 residues in the CDR3. CDR3 nucleotides: TGTGCCAGCACCTTCGGGGCCAGCTCCTATAATTCACCCCTCCACTTT. Amino acids: CASTFGASSYNSPLHF.

J is TRBJ2-3 and V is TRBV5-3; the D is unclear. Being an ORF, TRBV5-3 has a function that is uncertain. The CDR3 extends over 16 amino acids. Trimming left V 4 bases short and J 0 bases short, with 15 bases between. CDR3 nucleotide sequence: TGTGCCAGAAGCCACCCCCCAGAGATTAGCACAGATACGCAGTATTTT. It is translated as CARSHPPEISTDTQYF.

The V gene is TRBV7-8, the J gene TRBJ2-7; D not certain. V was shortened by 2 bases and J by 6 bases, with 11 bases between the two germline ends. The CDR3 is 13 amino acids. Germline V CDR1 and CDR2: SGHVS, FQNEAQ. In DNA form, the CDR3 reads TGTGCCAGCAGCTTACGTGCCAGCCCCGAGCAGTACTTC. Its translation is CASSLRASPEQYF.

Worth noting for this clone: The sample carries other DNA sequences with the same CDR3. The CDR3 loop is CSARRGEEAFF. In nucleotides, the CDR3 is TGCAGTGCTAGGAGGGGGGAAGAAGCTTTCTTT. The chain combines TRBV20-1 with TRBJ1-1, with D maybe TRBD1 (6 bases). Trimming took 3 bases from V and 8 from J, leaving 10 bases between them. The CDR3 consists of 11 residues. From germline, CDR1 is DFQATT and CDR2 SNEGSKA (reference sequence).

This chain connects TRBV5-6 to TRBJ2-7; 13 bases align to TRBD2. Germline CDR1 SGHDT, CDR2 YYEEEE. The CDR3 covers 17 residues. V lost 4 bases and J lost 0; bases outside the gene matches: 7. DNA for the CDR3: TGTGCCAGCAGCAAGGGACTAGCGGGGCAGATCTCCTACGAGCAGTACTTC. The encoded protein is CASSKGLAGQISYEQYF.